This TCR beta chain was identified in a study of identical twins. A universal primer site was created by template switching, with the cDNA bearing unique molecular identifiers. TCRdb itself ran the 5' RACE reads through MiXCR, one entry per CDR3 protein. The table records 700,000 or so distinct CDR3 sequences, 8.6% of them present only once. This clonotype was observed a handful of times. This CDR3 comprises 16 residues. V trimming: 3 bases; J trimming: 6 bases; junction bases outside the gene matches: 5. CDR1 is LGHNA and CDR2 is YNFKEQ in the germline V gene. This sample also appeared in a second study, on yellow fever vaccine responses in identical twins. This second study notes: Twins reportedly mounted vaccine T cell responses that seemed partly convergent, partly personalized.

The chain is built from TRBV4-2 and TRBJ1-6; TRBD1 matches at 10 bases. The sequence came from a woman between 18 and 29 years old in good health. Specimen: PBMCs. CDR3 DNA sequence: TGTGCCAGCAGCCAGGCCGGGACAGGGGCTAATTCACCCCTCCACTTT. This encodes CASSQAGTGANSPLHF.